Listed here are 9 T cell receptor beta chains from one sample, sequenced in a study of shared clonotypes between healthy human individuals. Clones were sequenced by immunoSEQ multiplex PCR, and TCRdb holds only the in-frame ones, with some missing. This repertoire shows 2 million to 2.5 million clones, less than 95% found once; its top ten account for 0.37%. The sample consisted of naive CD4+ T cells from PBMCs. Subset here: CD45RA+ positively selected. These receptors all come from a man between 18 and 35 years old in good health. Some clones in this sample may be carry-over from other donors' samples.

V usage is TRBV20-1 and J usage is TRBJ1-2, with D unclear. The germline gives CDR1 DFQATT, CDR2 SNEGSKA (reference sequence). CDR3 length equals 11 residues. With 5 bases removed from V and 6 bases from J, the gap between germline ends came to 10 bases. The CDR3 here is CSAGRANGYTF. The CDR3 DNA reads TGCAGTGCTGGGAGGGCGAATGGCTACACCTTC.

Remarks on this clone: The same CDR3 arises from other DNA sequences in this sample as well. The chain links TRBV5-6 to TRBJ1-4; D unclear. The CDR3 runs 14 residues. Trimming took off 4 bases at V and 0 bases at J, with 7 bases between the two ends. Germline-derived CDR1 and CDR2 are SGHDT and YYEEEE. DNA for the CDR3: TGTGCCAGCAGCCGGGAGGCAACTAATGAAAAACTGTTTTTT. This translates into CASSREATNEKLFF.

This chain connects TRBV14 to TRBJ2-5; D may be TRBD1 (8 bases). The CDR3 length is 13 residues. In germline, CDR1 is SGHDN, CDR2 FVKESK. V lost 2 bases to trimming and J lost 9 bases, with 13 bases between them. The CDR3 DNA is TGTGCCAGCAGCCAACAACAGGGGGGGGCCCAGTACTTC. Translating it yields CASSQQQGGAQYF.

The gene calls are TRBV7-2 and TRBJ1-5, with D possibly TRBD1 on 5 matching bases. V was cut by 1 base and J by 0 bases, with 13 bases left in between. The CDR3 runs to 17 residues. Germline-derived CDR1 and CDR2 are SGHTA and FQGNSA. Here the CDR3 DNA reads TGTGCCAGCAGCTTAGTAGGCGGGGCCAGTAGCAATCAGCCCCAGCATTTT. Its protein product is CASSLVGGASSNQPQHF. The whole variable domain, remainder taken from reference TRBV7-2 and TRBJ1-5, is GAGVSQSPSNKVTEKGKDVELRCDPISGHTALYWYRQSLGQGLEFLIYFQGNSAPDKSGLPSDRFSAERTGGSVSTLTIQRTQQEDSAVYLCASSLVGGASSNQPQHFGDGTRLSIL.

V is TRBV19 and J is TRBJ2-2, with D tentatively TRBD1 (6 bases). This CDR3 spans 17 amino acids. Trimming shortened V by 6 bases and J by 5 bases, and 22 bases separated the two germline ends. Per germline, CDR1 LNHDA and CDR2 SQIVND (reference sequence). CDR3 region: CASSLTRGRGYTGELFF. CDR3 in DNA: TGTGCCAGTAGCCTAACACGGGGCAGGGGATATACCGGGGAGCTGTTTTTT.

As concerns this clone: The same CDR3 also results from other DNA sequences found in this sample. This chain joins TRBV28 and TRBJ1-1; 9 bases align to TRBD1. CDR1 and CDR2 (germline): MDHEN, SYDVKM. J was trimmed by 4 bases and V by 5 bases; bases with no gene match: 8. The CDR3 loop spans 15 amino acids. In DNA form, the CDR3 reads TGTGCCAGCAGTCCCCGGACAGGGGTTGGCACTGAAGCTTTCTTT. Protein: CASSPRTGVGTEAFF.

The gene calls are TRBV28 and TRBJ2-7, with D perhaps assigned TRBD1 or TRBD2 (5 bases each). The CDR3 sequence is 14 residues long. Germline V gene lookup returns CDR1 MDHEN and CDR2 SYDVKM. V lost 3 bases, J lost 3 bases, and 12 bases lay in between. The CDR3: CASSFRGVLYEQYF. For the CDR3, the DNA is TGTGCCAGCAGTTTTCGAGGGGTTCTCTACGAGCAGTACTTC.

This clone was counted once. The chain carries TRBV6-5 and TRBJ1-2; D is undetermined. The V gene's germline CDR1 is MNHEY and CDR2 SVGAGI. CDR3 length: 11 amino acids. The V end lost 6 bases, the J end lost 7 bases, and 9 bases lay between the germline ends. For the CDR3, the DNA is TGTGCCAGCAGCTCCTCTTTTGGCTACACCTTC. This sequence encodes CASSSSFGYTF.

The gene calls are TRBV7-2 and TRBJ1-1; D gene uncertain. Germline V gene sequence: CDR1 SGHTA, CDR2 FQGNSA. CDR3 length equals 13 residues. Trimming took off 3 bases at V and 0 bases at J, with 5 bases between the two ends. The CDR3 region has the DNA TGTGCCAGCAGCTTCCTTATGAACACTGAAGCTTTCTTT. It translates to CASSFLMNTEAFF.